The clone carrying this TCR beta chain was counted a few times. Its antigen is unknown. Amplification used 60 Vbeta primers and 13 Jbeta primers. Sequenced by immunoSEQ multiplex PCR; TCRdb stores in-frame clones only, minus some. Of approximately 130,000 clones listed, approximately 8.6% were seen once; the top ten hold around 6.1%. This entry belongs to a study of cytomegalovirus exposure and HLA in healthy donors. Study-level results: In a later analysis, the majority of CMV-associated beta chains seemingly showed HLA restriction. According to an earlier analysis, most TCR beta V segments yielded productive rearrangements about 90% or about 30% of the time. A missense DCLRE1C variant was associated with V- and J-gene trimming of TCR beta chains in a later analysis, and an independent cohort replicated the association.

CDR3 size: 14 residues. Per the germline V gene, CDR1 is SEHNR and CDR2 is FQNEAQ (reference sequence). Trimming removed 8 bases at V and 0 bases at J, with 11 bases between. The sequence came from a woman in her 40s in good health and CMV-seropositive. This chain links TRBV7-9 with TRBJ1-3, with D possibly matching TRBD1 (5 bases). Sequenced sample: PBMCs. The CDR3, as DNA: TGTGCCAGCGAATCAGGGCTCTCTGGAAACACCATATATTTT. This sequence encodes CASESGLSGNTIYF.